The entry below gives a single T cell receptor beta chain sequence along with its context. Antigen specificity is unknown. The germline V gene encodes CDR1 LNHDA and CDR2 SQIVND (reference sequence). The CDR3 is 14 amino acids. The ends lost 8 bases at V and 5 bases at J; junction bases unmatched: 4. Using immunoSEQ multiplex PCR, the repertoire was profiled, and TCRdb retains in-frame clones only, with some absent. The sample has some 150,000 clones; about 89% are singletons. The source of the sample is a study of T cell responses to AZD1222 COVID-19 vaccine. General observations from the study: Seropositivity was recorded at baseline in only a handful of AZD1222 recipients. Increases in Spike-specific TCR breadth and depth were seen after two AZD1222 doses.

This specimen was peripheral blood, taken on day 0 of AZD1222 vaccination. This sequence was found in an adult in good health. This chain uses TRBV19 with TRBJ2-2; the match to TRBD1 covers 11 bases. The CDR3 spells CASVGTGGTGELFF. The CDR3 DNA sequence: TGTGCCAGTGTCGGGACAGGGGGTACCGGGGAGCTGTTTTTT.